The clone carrying this T cell receptor beta chain has a count of ten or more. Its matching antigen is unknown. TCRdb reprocessed the multiplex PCR reads via MiXCR and lists one record per CDR3 protein. The sample has 45,000 to 65,000 distinct CDR3 sequences, around 40% seen once. This sample was included in a study of breast tumors, draining lymph nodes, adjacent tissues. After removal of 7 bases from V and 5 bases from J, the junction contained 6 bases not matched to a gene. Germline V gene lookup returns CDR1 LNHDA and CDR2 SQIVND (reference sequence). The CDR3 has 14 amino acids. Study conclusions and caveats: Tumor TCR diversity was below lymph nodes but above nontumor tissue.

Input material: breast tumor tissue. The V and J genes are TRBV19 and TRBJ2-1; TRBD2 agrees at 9 bases. This TCR was recovered from a female donor with breast cancer. Some clones in this sample may be carry-over from other donors' samples. The CDR3 region is CASTSGRSHNEQFF. As DNA, the CDR3 is TGTGCCAGTACAAGCGGGAGGTCCCACAATGAGCAGTTCTTC.